A selection of T cell receptor beta chains follows, all from one sample in a study of blood T cell repertoires in COVID-19. Some clones are missing from TCRdb's copy, which holds only in-frame ones; the method was immunoSEQ multiplex PCR. The data hold roughly 290,000 clones, with approximately 85% observed a single time. The sequenced sample consisted of PBMCs or T cells enriched from blood (not recorded which). The source is a woman under 40 who had recovered from COVID-19. CDR3s leave out the opening cysteine and the closing phenylalanine or tryptophan. Clone size is stated in some rows and not others, as once, few, many or a class when expanded.

clone size,J gene,V gene,CDR3 protein
-,TRBJ2-3,TRBV4-2,ASSQESAGVGEDTQY
-,TRBJ2-2,TRBV10-3,AISGRIGRRGENTGELF
-,TRBJ2-1,TRBV7-3,ASSLGTEYNEQF
-,TRBJ1-2,TRBV28,ATDRGRGGYT
-,TRBJ1-1,TRBV13,ASSLGDRENTEAF
-,TRBJ2-1,TRBV11-2,ASSLDRGDEQF
-,TRBJ1-1,TRBV7-9,ASSPSGGTEAF
-,TRBJ1-4,TRBV5-1,ASSLDWQGANEKLF
-,TRBJ2-3,TRBV19,ASSILLGGDTQY
-,TRBJ1-4,TRBV2,ASRIQENGEKLF
-,TRBJ2-1,TRBV12-3/TRBV12-4,ASRPDASFEQF
-,TRBJ2-1,TRBV28,ASRLYPTRNEQF
-,TRBJ1-2,TRBV6-1,ASSDTPPRTGRMDYGYT
once,TRBJ1-6,TRBV5-6,ASSPRGDSVGSPLH
-,TRBJ1-2,TRBV9,ASRRTANGYT
-,TRBJ2-7,TRBV9,ASSVSGTGSYEQY
-,TRBJ1-2,TRBV2,ASKAASYGYT
-,TRBJ2-5,TRBV18,ASSARGPPNQETQY
-,TRBJ1-4,TRBV7-9,ASSLKGLPNEKLF
-,TRBJ1-1,TRBV12-3/TRBV12-4,ASSLKLGTEAF
-,TRBJ2-5,TRBV27,ASSLGLAGGRETQY
-,TRBJ1-5,TRBV15,ATSRDWGTPRSNQPQH
-,TRBJ2-7,TRBV28,ASLTSGRARMI
-,TRBJ1-1,TRBV2,ASSRVNTEAF
-,TRBJ1-1,TRBV28,ASSPSDLPLSGTLEGYEAF
-,TRBJ1-5,TRBV2,ASWTGVDQPQH
-,TRBJ2-2,TRBV11-2,ASSYRLGELF
-,TRBJ1-1,TRBV13,ASSARDRGNTEAF
-,TRBJ2-7,TRBV28,ASSQPGQGDYEQY
-,TRBJ1-5,TRBV28,ASTLADNSNQPQH
-,TRBJ2-1,TRBV6-5,ASSMLAGGQNEQF
-,TRBJ2-2,TRBV5-1,ASSSRGWELF
-,TRBJ2-5,TRBV28,ASSSHMGLAVGETQY
-,TRBJ1-6,TRBV27,ASSLSLVLTGMNSPLH
-,TRBJ1-2,TRBV27,ASKAMVGYGYT
-,TRBJ2-1,TRBV19,ASSVGGVHNEQF
once,TRBJ2-7,TRBV20-1,SVPSAEQY